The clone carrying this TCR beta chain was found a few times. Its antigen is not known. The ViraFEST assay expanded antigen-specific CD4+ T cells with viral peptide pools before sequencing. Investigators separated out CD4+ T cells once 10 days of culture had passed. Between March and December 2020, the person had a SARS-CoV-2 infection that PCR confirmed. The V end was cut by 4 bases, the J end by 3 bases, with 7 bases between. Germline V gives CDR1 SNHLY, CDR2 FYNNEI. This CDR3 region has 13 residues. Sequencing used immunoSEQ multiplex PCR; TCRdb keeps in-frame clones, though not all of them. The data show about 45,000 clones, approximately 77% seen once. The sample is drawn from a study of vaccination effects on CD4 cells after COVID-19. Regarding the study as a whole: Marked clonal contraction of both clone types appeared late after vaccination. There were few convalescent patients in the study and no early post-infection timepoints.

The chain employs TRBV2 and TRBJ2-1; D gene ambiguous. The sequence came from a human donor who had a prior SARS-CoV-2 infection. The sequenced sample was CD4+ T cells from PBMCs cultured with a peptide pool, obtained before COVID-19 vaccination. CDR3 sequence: CASSGLSYNEQFF. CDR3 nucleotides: TGTGCCAGCAGTGGGCTAAGCTACAATGAGCAGTTCTTC.